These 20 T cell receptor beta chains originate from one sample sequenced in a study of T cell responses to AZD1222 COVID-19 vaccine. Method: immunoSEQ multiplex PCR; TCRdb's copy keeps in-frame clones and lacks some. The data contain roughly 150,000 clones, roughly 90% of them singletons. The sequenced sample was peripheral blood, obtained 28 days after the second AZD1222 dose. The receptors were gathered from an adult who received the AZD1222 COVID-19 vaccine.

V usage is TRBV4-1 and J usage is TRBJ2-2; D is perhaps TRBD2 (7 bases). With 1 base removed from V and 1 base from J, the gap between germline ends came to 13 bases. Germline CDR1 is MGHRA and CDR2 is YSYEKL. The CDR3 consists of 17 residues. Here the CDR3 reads CASSQVGGDKNTGELFF. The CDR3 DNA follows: TGCGCCAGCAGCCAAGTGGGAGGGGACAAGAACACCGGGGAGCTGTTTTTT.

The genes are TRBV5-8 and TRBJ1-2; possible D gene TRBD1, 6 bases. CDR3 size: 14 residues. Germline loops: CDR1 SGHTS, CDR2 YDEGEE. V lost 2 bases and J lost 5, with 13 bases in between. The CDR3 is CASSLGGIRYGYTF. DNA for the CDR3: TGTGCCAGCAGCTTAGGGGGGATTCGGTATGGCTACACCTTC.

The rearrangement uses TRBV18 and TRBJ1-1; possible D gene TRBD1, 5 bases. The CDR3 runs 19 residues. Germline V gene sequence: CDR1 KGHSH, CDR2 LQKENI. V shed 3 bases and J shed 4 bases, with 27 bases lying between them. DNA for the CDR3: TGTGCCAGCTCACCGTTAGATTTCATCCGACGGCCGGGGCGCACTGAAGCTTTCTTT. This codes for CASSPLDFIRRPGRTEAFF.

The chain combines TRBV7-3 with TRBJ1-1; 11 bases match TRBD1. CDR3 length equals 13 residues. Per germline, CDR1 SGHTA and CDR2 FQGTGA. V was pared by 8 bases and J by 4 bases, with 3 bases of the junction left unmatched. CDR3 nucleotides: TGTGCCAGCCGGACAGGGGGCGGCACTGAAGCTTTCTTT. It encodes CASRTGGGTEAFF. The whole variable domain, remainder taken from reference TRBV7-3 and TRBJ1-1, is GAGVSQTPSNKVTEKGKYVELRCDPISGHTALYWYRQSLGQGPEFLIYFQGTGAADDSGLPNDRFFAVRPEGSVSTLKIQRTERGDSAVYLCASRTGGGTEAFFGQGTRLTVV.

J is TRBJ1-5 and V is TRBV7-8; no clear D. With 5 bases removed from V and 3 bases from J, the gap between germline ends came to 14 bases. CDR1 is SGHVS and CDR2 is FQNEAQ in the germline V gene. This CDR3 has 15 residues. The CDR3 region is CASSPGRQYNQPQHF. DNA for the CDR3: TGTGCCAGCAGCCCGGGGAGGCAGTACAATCAGCCCCAGCATTTT.

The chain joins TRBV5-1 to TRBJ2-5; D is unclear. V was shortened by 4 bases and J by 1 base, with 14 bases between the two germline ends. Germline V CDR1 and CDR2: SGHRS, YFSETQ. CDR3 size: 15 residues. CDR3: CASSPGYGPQETQYF. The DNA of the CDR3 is TGCGCCAGCAGCCCCGGATACGGCCCCCAAGAGACCCAGTACTTC.

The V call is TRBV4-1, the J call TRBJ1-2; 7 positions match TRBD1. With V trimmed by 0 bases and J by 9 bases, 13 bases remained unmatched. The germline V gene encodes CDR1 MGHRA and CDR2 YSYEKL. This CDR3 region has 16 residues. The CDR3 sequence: CASSQEEGNRGLSYTF. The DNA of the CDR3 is TGCGCCAGCAGCCAAGAAGAGGGTAATAGGGGGCTTAGCTACACCTTC.

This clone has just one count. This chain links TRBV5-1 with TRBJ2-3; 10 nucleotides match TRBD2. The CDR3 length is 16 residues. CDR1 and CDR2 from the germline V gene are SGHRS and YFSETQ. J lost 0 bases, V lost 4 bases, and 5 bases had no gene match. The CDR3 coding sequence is TGCGCCAGCAGCACCATAGCGGGAGGTAGCACAGATACGCAGTATTTT. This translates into CASSTIAGGSTDTQYF.

The CDR3 sequence: CASSRRENLYEQYF. DNA for the CDR3: TGTGCCAGCAGTCGTAGAGAGAACCTGTACGAGCAGTACTTC. The chain uses TRBV6-5 and TRBJ2-7; D not resolved. Trimming cost V 5 bases and J 4 bases, with 15 bases left between them. The CDR3 is made up of 14 amino acids. Germline loops: CDR1 MNHEY, CDR2 SVGAGI.

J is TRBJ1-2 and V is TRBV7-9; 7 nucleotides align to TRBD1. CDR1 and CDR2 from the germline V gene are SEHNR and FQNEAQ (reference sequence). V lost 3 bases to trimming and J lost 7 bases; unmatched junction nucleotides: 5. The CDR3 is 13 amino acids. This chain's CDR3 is CASSFPDRAGYTF. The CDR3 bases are TGTGCCAGCAGCTTCCCCGACAGGGCTGGCTACACCTTC.

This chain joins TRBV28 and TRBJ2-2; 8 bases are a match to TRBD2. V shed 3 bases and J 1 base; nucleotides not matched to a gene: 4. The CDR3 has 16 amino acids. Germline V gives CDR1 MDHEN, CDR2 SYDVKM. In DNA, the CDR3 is TGTGCCAGCAGTTTGGTTCTAGCGGGGAACACCGGGGAGCTGTTTTTT. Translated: CASSLVLAGNTGELFF.

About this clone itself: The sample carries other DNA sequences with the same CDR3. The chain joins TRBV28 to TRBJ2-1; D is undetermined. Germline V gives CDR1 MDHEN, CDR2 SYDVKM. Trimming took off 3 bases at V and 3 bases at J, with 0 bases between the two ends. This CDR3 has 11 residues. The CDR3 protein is CASSFYNEQFF. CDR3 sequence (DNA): TGTGCCAGCAGTTTCTACAATGAGCAGTTCTTC. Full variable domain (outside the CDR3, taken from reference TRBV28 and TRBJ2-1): DVKVTQSSRYLVKRTGEKVFLECVQDMDHENMFWYRQDPGLGLRLIYFSYDVKMKEKGDIPEGYSVSREKKERFSLILESASTNQTSMYLCASSFYNEQFFGPGTRLTVL.

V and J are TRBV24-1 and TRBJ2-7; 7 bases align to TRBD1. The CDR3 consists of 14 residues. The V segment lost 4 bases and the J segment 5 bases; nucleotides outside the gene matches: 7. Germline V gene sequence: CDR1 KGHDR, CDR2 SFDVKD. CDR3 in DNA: TGTGCCACCAGTGACCCAGGGGGACGGAACGAGCAGTACTTC. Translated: CATSDPGGRNEQYF.

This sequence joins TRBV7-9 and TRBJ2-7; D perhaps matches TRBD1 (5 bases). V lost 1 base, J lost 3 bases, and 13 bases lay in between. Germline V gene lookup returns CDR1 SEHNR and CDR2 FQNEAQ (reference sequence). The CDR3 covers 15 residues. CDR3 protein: CASSLEDTYRYEQYF. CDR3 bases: TGTGCCAGCAGCTTAGAGGACACTTACCGCTACGAGCAGTACTTC.

CDR3 sequence reads: CASRRGVYYGYTF. In DNA, the CDR3 is TGTGCCAGCAGACGTGGCGTTTACTATGGCTACACCTTC. V and J are TRBV6-6 and TRBJ1-2; D is uncertain. CDR1 and CDR2 (germline): MNHNY, SVGAGI (reference sequence). CDR3 length equals 13 residues. Trimming stripped 6 bases from V and 3 bases from J, with 11 bases between.

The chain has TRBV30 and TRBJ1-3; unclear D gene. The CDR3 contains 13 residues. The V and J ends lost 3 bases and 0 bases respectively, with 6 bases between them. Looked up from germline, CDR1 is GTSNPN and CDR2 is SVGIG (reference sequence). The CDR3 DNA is TGTGCCTGGAGGGCGAGCTCTGGAAACACCATATATTTT. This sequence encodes CAWRASSGNTIYF.

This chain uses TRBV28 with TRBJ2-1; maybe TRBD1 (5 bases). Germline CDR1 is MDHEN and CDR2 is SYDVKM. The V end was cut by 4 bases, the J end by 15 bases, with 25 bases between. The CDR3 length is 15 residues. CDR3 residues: CASSSTDQHPRFVFF. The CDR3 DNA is TGTGCCAGCAGTTCGACAGACCAACACCCCCGTTTTGTGTTCTTC.

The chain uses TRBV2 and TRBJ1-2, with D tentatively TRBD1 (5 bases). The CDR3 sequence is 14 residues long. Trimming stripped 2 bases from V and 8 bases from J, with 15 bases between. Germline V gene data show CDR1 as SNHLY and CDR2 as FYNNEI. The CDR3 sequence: CASSEHRDHRGYTF. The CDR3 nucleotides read TGTGCCAGCAGTGAACACCGGGACCACCGGGGCTACACCTTC.

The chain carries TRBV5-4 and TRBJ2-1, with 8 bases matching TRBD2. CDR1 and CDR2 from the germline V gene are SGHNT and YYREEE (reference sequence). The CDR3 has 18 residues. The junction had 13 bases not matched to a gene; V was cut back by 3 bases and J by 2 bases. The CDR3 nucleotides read TGTGCCAGCAGCTGGGGTCGGTGCGGGAGGATTCCCTACAATGAGCAGTTCTTC. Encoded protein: CASSWGRCGRIPYNEQFF. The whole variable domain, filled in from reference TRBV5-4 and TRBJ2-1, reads ETGVTQSPTHLIKTRGQQVTLRCSSQSGHNTVSWYQQALGQGPQFIFQYYREEENGRGNFPPRFSGLQFPNYSSELNVNALELDDSALYLCASSWGRCGRIPYNEQFFGPGTRLTVL.

CDR3 residues: CASQEAVGNVNEQYF. CDR3 nucleotides: TGTGCCAGCCAAGAAGCGGTGGGAAACGTGAACGAGCAGTACTTC. This sequence joins TRBV28 and TRBJ2-7; TRBD2 might be the D (5 bases). Trimming shortened V by 8 bases and J by 5 bases, and 22 bases separated the two germline ends. Per the germline V gene, CDR1 is MDHEN and CDR2 is SYDVKM. The CDR3 runs to 15 residues. Together with reference TRBV28 and TRBJ2-7, the CDR3 gives the full variable domain: DVKVTQSSRYLVKRTGEKVFLECVQDMDHENMFWYRQDPGLGLRLIYFSYDVKMKEKGDIPEGYSVSREKKERFSLILESASTNQTSMYLCASQEAVGNVNEQYFGPGTRLTVT.